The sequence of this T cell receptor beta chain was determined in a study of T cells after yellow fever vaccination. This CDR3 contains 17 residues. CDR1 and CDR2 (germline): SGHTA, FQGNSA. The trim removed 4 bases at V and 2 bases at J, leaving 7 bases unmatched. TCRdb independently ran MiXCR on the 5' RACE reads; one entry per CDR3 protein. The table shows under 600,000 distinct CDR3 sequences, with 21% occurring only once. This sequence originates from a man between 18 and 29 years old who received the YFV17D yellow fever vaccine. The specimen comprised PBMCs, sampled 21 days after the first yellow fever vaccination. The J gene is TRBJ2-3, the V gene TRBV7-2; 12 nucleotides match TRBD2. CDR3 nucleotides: TGTGCCAGCAGCTCCAGACTAGCGGGGGAACTCACAGATACGCAGTATTTT. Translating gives CASSSRLAGELTDTQYF.